This T cell receptor (beta chain) was sequenced during a study of T cell changes during pregnancy in multiple sclerosis. Generated by immunoSEQ multiplex PCR, the TCRdb table keeps only in-frame clones and is missing some. The table lists just over 65,000 clones, about 90% of them singletons. The J segment lost 7 bases and the V segment lost 5 bases, leaving 14 bases of the junction unmatched. This CDR3 spans 15 amino acids. Germline loops: CDR1 LNHDA, CDR2 SQIVND (reference sequence). The chain is built from TRBV19 and TRBJ2-7; 7 bases agree with TRBD1. The sample in question was peripheral blood, obtained in the second trimester of pregnancy. The TCR was taken from a female donor with multiple sclerosis, enrolled in a pregnancy study. The CDR3 DNA sequence: TGTGCCAGTAGTCCCAGACAGGGACCCTCTTGGGAGCAGTACTTC. Translation: CASSPRQGPSWEQYF.